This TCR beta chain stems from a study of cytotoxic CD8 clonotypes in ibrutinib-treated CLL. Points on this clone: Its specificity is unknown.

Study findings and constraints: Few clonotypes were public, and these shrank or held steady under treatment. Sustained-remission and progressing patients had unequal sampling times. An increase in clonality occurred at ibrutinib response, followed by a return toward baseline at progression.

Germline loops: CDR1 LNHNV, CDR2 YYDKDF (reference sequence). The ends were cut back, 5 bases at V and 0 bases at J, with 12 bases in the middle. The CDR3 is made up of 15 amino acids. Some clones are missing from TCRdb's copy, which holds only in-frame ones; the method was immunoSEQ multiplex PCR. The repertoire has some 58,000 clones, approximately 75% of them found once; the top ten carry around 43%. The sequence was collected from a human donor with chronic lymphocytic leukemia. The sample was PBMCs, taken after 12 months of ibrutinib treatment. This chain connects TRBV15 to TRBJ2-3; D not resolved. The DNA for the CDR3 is TGTGCCACCAGCCCTGAAGGTATTAGCACAGATACGCAGTATTTT. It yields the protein CATSPEGISTDTQYF.